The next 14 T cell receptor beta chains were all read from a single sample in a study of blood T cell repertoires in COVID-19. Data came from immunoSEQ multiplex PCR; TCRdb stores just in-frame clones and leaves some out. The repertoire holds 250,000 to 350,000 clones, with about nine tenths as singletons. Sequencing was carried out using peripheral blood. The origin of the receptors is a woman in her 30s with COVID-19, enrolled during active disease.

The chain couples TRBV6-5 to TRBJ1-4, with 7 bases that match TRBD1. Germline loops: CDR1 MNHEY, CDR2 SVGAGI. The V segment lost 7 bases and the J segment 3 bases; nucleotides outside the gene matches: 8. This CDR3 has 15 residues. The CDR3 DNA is TGTGCCAGCACAAAGGGGGCGGCCTCTAATGAAAAACTGTTTTTT. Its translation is CASTKGAASNEKLFF.

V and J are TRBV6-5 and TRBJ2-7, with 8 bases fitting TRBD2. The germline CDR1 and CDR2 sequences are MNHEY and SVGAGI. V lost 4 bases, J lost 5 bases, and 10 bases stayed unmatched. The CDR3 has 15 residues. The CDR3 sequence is CASSSPSGSKDEQYF. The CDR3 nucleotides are TGTGCCAGCAGTTCCCCGAGCGGGAGCAAGGACGAGCAGTACTTC.

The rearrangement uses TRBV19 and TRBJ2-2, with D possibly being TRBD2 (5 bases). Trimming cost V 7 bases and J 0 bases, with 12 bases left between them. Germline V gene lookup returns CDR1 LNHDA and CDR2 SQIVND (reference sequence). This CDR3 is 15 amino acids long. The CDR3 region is CASTSGSANTGELFF. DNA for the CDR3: TGTGCCAGTACCAGCGGATCCGCGAACACCGGGGAGCTGTTTTTT.

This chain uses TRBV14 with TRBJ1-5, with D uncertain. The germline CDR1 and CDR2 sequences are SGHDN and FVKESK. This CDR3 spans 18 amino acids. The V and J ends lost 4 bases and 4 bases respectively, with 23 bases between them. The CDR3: CASSPPMATPPLNQPQHF. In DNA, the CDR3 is TGTGCCAGCAGCCCCCCTATGGCGACTCCTCCGCTTAATCAGCCCCAGCATTTT.

The CDR3 DNA reads TGTGCCAGCAGCATCGGGGACAGGTTTGCGAACACCGGGGAGCTGTTTTTT. Translating it yields CASSIGDRFANTGELFF. The genes are TRBV9 and TRBJ2-2, with 8 bases lining up with TRBD1. CDR1 SGDLS and CDR2 YYNGEE come from the germline V gene. V trimming: 4 bases; J trimming: 0 bases; junction bases outside the gene matches: 8. The CDR3 covers 17 residues.

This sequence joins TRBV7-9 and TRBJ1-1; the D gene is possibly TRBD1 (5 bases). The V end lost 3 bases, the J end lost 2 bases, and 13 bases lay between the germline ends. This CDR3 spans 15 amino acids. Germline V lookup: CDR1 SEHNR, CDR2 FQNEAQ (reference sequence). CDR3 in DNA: TGTGCCAGCAGCTTCCTCCTAGGGGCCAACACTGAAGCTTTCTTT. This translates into CASSFLLGANTEAFF. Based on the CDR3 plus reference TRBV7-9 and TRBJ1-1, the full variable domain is DTGVSQNPRHKITKRGQNVTFRCDPISEHNRLYWYRQTLGQGPEFLTYFQNEAQLEKSRLLSDRFSAERPKGSFSTLEIQRTEQGDSAMYLCASSFLLGANTEAFFGQGTRLTVV.

The DNA for the CDR3 is TGCAGCGTTGAAGAGGGCAGGGGATACTACGAGCAGTACTTC. This sequence encodes CSVEEGRGYYEQYF. This chain connects TRBV29-1 to TRBJ2-7; tentatively, D is TRBD1 (6 bases). V lost 0 bases and J lost 3, with 12 bases in between. This CDR3 is 14 amino acids long. CDR1 is SQVTM, CDR2 ANQGSEA, per germline.

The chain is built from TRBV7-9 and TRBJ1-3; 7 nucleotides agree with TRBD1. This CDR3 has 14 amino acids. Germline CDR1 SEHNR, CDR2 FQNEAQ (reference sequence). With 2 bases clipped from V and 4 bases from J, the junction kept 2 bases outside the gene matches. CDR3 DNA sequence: TGTGCCAGCAGCTTAAGGACAGGAGGAAACACCATATATTTT. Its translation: CASSLRTGGNTIYF. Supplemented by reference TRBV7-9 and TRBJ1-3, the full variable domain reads DTGVSQNPRHKITKRGQNVTFRCDPISEHNRLYWYRQTLGQGPEFLTYFQNEAQLEKSRLLSDRFSAERPKGSFSTLEIQRTEQGDSAMYLCASSLRTGGNTIYFGEGSWLTVV.

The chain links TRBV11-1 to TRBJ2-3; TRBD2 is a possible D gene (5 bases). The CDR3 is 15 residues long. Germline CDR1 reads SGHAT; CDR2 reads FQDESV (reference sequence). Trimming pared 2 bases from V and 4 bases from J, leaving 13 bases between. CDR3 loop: CASSLLTGNSDTQYF. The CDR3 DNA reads TGTGCCAGCAGCTTACTGACGGGAAACTCAGATACGCAGTATTTT.

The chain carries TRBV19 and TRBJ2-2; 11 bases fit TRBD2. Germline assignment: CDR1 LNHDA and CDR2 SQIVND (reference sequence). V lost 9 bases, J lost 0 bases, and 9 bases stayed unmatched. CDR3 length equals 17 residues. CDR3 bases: TGTGCCAGCGGGCGAGGTAGCGGGAGGGCGAACACCGGGGAGCTGTTTTTT. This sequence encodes CASGRGSGRANTGELFF.

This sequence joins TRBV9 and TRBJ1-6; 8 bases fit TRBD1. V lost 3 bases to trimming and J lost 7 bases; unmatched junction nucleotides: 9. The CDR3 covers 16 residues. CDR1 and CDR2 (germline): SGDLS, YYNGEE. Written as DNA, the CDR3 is TGTGCCAGCAGCGGAGACAGGGGCCGATGGAATTCACCCCTCCACTTT. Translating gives CASSGDRGRWNSPLHF.

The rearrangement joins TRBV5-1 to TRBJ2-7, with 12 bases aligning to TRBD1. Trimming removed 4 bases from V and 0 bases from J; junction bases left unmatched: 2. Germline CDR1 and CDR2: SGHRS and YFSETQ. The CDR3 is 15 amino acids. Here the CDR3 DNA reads TGCGCCAGCAGCAGGGGACAGGGGGCCTCCTACGAGCAGTACTTC. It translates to CASSRGQGASYEQYF.

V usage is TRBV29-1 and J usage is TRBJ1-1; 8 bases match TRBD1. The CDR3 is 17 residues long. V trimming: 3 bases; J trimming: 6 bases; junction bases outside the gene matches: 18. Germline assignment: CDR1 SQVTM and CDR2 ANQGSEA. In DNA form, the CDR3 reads TGCAGCGTTGATCGGCCCAGGGGGCGCGTTGGGGCCTCTGAAGCTTTCTTT. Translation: CSVDRPRGRVGASEAFF.

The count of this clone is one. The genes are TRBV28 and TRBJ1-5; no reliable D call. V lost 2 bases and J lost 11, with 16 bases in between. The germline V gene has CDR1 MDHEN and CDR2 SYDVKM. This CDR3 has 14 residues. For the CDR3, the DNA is TGTGCCAGCAGTTTAGAGTCGGTTCGCGGTGCCCAGCATTTT. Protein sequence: CASSLESVRGAQHF.